This is a list of T cell receptor beta chains from one sample in a study of T-cell reconstitution after alpha-beta-depleted transplantation in children. TCRdb reprocessed the PCR reads with MiXCR, giving one entry per CDR3 protein. Among nearly 250,000 distinct CDR3 sequences listed, roughly 7.7% were seen once. This specimen consisted of PBMCs, mostly from graft donor cells, obtained 180 days after TCRalphabeta/CD19-depleted stem cell transplant. Receptor source: a male patient aged 10 to 17 who had a stem cell transplant for acute lymphoblastic leukemia, so the T cells may come from the graft donor. Each CDR3 is given with its conserved first and last residue. A D gene is named only where the DNA matches it firmly. Where a row states a size, it is once, few, many or the class of an expanded clone; other rows omit it.

>TRBV12-3/TRBV12-4|many|-|TRBJ1-2
TGTGCCAGCAGTTTGGGGGAGGGGAATGGTGGCTACACCTTC
CASSLGEGNGGYTF
>TRBV5-5|few|-|TRBJ1-1
TGTGCCAGCAGCTTGTTGTTGGGCTACACTGAAGCTTTCTTT
CASSLLLGYTEAFF
>TRBV5-1|many|TRBD2|TRBJ2-7
TGCGCCAGCAGCTTCAGACTAGCGGCGGCTTCCTACGAGCAGTACTTC
CASSFRLAAASYEQYF
>TRBV6-1|many|-|TRBJ2-1
TGTGCCAGCATCACCTCCCGGGATACCCACAATGAGCAGTTCTTC
CASITSRDTHNEQFF
>TRBV9|many|-|TRBJ2-3
TGTGCCAGCAGCGTAGCGGGGACAAGCACAGATACGCAGTATTTT
CASSVAGTSTDTQYF
>TRBV6-1|many|-|TRBJ1-5
TGTGCCAGCAGTATGAGAGATAATCAGCCCCAGCATTTT
CASSMRDNQPQHF
>TRBV28|many|-|TRBJ2-7
TGTGCCAGCACCCTATCAGGATTCAACTACGAGCAGTACTTC
CASTLSGFNYEQYF
>TRBV5-6|many|-|TRBJ1-6
TGTGCCAGCAGCTTGGGTCTTCCTTCACCCCTCCACTTT
CASSLGLPSPLHF
>TRBV6-1|many|-|TRBJ2-2
TGTGCCAGTGACAGGACCGGGGAGCTGTTTTTT
CASDRTGELFF
>TRBV2|many|-|TRBJ1-4
TGTGCCAGCAGTGAGTGGGGTACTAATGAAAAACTGTTTTTT
CASSEWGTNEKLFF
>TRBV20-1|many|-|TRBJ1-5
TGCAGTGCTCCTCCTAGTTCCAATCAGCCCCAGCATTTT
CSAPPSSNQPQHF
>TRBV2|many|-|TRBJ2-3
TGTGCCAGCACCGGGACGACAGATACGCAGTATTTT
CASTGTTDTQYF
>TRBV20-1|-|-|TRBJ1-2
TGCAGTGCTAGAGTACGACAGGAAGGCTACACCTTC
CSARVRQEGYTF
>TRBV20-1|many|TRBD1|TRBJ2-7
TGCAGTGTGGTTGGACAGGGTGAAGAGCAGTACTTC
CSVVGQGEEQYF
>TRBV7-2|many|TRBD1|TRBJ2-2
TGTGCCAGCAGCTCGCTCCGGGACAGGGGGCCCGGGGAGCTGTTTTTT
CASSSLRDRGPGELFF
>TRBV7-2|many|-|TRBJ2-5
TGTGCCAGCAGCTTAGTGTGGGGGGAGACCCAGTACTTC
CASSLVWGETQYF
>TRBV18|many|-|TRBJ1-5
TGTGCCAGCTCACCAAAGGGGGGCAGCCAGCCCCAGCATTTT
CASSPKGGSQPQHF
>TRBV6-5|many|-|TRBJ2-7
TGTGCCAGCAGTTACTCCGTGACCAGGACCTACGAGCAGTACTTC
CASSYSVTRTYEQYF
>TRBV15|many|-|TRBJ2-3
TGTGCCACCAGCAGAGATCCACCGACTAGGGGTGATACGCAGTATTTT
CATSRDPPTRGDTQYF
>TRBV7-2|few|-|TRBJ1-2
TGTGCCAGCAGCTCCGGGACGTTCTATGGCTACACCTTC
CASSSGTFYGYTF
>TRBV4-2|many|TRBD1|TRBJ2-1
TGTGCCAGCAGCCAAGATCCTGGGGGACAGGGGGAGCGCAATGAGCAGTTCTTC
CASSQDPGGQGERNEQFF
>TRBV29-1|many|TRBD1|TRBJ2-7
TGCAGCGTTGGGGGACAGGGAAGCTACGAGCAGTACTTC
CSVGGQGSYEQYF
>TRBV11-2|many|-|TRBJ2-3
TGTGCCAGCAGCTTTTGGCGGGACACAGATACGCAGTATTTT
CASSFWRDTDTQYF
>TRBV20-1|-|-|TRBJ1-5
TGCAGTGCTAGAGATCACCCTCCCGTGGGGCCCCAGCATTTT
CSARDHPPVGPQHF
>TRBV18|many|-|TRBJ1-1
TGTGCCAGCTCAACTTACAGGGCGGCGGAGGGCACTGAAGCTTTCTTT
CASSTYRAAEGTEAFF
>TRBV7-9|many|-|TRBJ1-2
TGTGCCAGCAGCCCCTATATGTTTCGGGACGGAAACTATGGCTACACCTTC
CASSPYMFRDGNYGYTF